Below are 26 T cell receptor beta chains sequenced from a single sample in a study of regulatory T cells in long-lasting Graves disease. Sample time point: persistent/refractory GD, antithyroid drugs over 5 years with positive TRAb. The TCR library was made from RNA extracted from PBMCs. HTBI primers from iRepertoire and Arm-PCR of CDR3 regions yielded the TCR beta libraries. A single record per CDR3 protein comes from TCRdb applying MiXCR to the multiplex PCR reads. The sample records roughly 500,000 distinct CDR3 sequences, about 20% being singletons. The sample consisted of peripheral blood mononuclear cells (PBMCs), taken when the disease was refractory, from a patient treated with antithyroid drugs. These receptors were collected from a female donor with Graves disease.

This clonotype was observed many times. An end of the junction does not agree with germline; a read error may underlie this. This chain joins TRBV11-2 and TRBJ2-5; D possibly corresponds to TRBD1 (7 bases). CDR3 length equals 14 residues. Germline V lookup: CDR1 SGHAT, CDR2 FQNNGV. In DNA, the CDR3 is TGTGCCAGCAGCTTAGCGGCAGGGGGGTCCGCTTTGGAATTC. Protein product: CASSLAAGGSALEF. The variable domain in full, completed from reference TRBV11-2 and TRBJ2-5, reads EAGVAQSPRYKIIEKRQSVAFWCNPISGHATLYWYQQILGQGPKLLIQFQNNGVVDDSQLPKDRFSAERLKGVDSTLKIQPAKLEDSAVYLCASSLAAGGSALEFGPGTRLLVL.

This clonotype has ten or more counts. The J gene is TRBJ2-7, the V gene TRBV2; the match to TRBD2 covers 10 bases. CDR1 and CDR2 from the germline V gene are SNHLY and FYNNEI. CDR3 size: 15 residues. J gave up 1 base and V 0 bases, and 0 bases lay outside the gene matches. The CDR3 loop reads CASSEASGGSYEQYF. DNA for the CDR3: TGTGCCAGCAGTGAAGCTAGCGGGGGGTCCTACGAGCAGTACTTC.

The chain employs TRBV12-3 or TRBV12-4 and TRBJ2-7; a possible D gene is TRBD1 (6 bases). The V and J ends lost 6 bases and 0 bases respectively, with 12 bases between them. This CDR3 comprises 14 residues. The CDR3 here is CASSPTGVSYEQYF. The CDR3 DNA is TGTGCCAGCAGCCCGACAGGTGTCTCCTACGAGCAGTACTTC.

This clonotype showed up many times. The junction shows a germline mismatch at one end, possibly a read error. V gene TRBV5-1 combines with J gene TRBJ2-7; D possibly matches TRBD1 or TRBD2 (6 bases each). Germline assignment: CDR1 SGHRS and CDR2 YFSETQ. The CDR3 length is 13 residues. As DNA, the CDR3 is TGTGCCAGCAGTCTCCCCGGGGGCTACGAACAGTACTTC. Protein sequence: CASSLPGGYEQYF.

The chain carries TRBV4-1 and TRBJ1-1; TRBD1 might be the D (5 bases). V was cut by 1 base and J by 11 bases, with 20 bases left in between. CDR1 and CDR2 from the germline V gene are MGHRA and YSYEKL. The CDR3 contains 15 residues. In nucleotides, the CDR3 is TGCGCCAGCAGCCAAGGGGACCACGAAGGGACTTACGCTTTCTTT. Translation: CASSQGDHEGTYAFF.

There are many counts of this clonotype. V gene TRBV9 combines with J gene TRBJ1-2; D unresolved. The CDR3 spans 11 residues. Trimming removed 3 bases from V and 2 bases from J, with 2 bases in between. Germline V gene lookup returns CDR1 SGDLS and CDR2 YYNGEE. Here the CDR3 reads CASSGNYGYTF. In DNA, the CDR3 is TGTGCCAGCAGCGGAAACTATGGCTACACCTTC.

V and J are TRBV4-3 and TRBJ2-7; D may be TRBD1 (5 bases). There are 16 residues in the CDR3. Between the trimmed V and J ends, which lost 1 base and 0 bases, there was a span of 13 bases. CDR1 is LGHNA and CDR2 is YSLEER in the germline V gene. The CDR3 protein is CASSQGVPGRSYEQYF. In DNA form, the CDR3 reads TGCGCCAGCAGCCAAGGGGTCCCAGGGCGCTCCTACGAGCAGTACTTC.

This clonotype has at least ten counts. This CDR3 is CASSEGPGRGTGETQYF. Here the CDR3 DNA reads TGTGCCAGCAGTGAAGGACCCGGGAGGGGGACGGGGGAGACCCAGTACTTC. The chain is built from TRBV6-1 and TRBJ2-5; 8 bases are a match to TRBD2. J gave up 5 bases and V 1 base, and 12 bases lay outside the gene matches. The CDR3 sequence is 17 residues long. Germline V CDR1 and CDR2: MNHNS, SASEGT.

The V and J genes are TRBV6-1 and TRBJ2-5, with TRBD1 matching 12 bases. The CDR3 spans 14 residues. The ends lost 6 bases at V and 4 bases at J; junction bases unmatched: 3. Germline CDR1 reads MNHNS; CDR2 reads SASEGT. CDR3 sequence: CASSWDRGRETQYF. For the CDR3, the DNA is TGTGCCAGCAGCTGGGACAGGGGGCGAGAGACCCAGTACTTC.

The rearrangement uses TRBV10-3 and TRBJ1-5, with 9 bases aligning to TRBD1. With 10 bases clipped from V and 5 bases from J, the junction kept 6 bases outside the gene matches. Germline lookup yields CDR1 ENHRY and CDR2 SYGVKD. The CDR3 runs to 13 residues. In DNA, the CDR3 is TGTGCCACCACAGGGGGCCGCTATCAGCCCCAGCATTTT. Its translation is CATTGGRYQPQHF.

This clonotype was observed at least ten times. The V and J genes are TRBV20-1 and TRBJ2-5; the D call may be TRBD1 or TRBD2 (5 bases each). V was shortened by 6 bases and J by 2 bases, with 13 bases between the two germline ends. This CDR3 has 13 amino acids. Germline lookup yields CDR1 DFQATT and CDR2 SNEGSKA (reference sequence). The CDR3 protein is CSAFRDAQETQYF. The DNA for the CDR3 is TGCAGTGCCTTCAGGGACGCACAAGAGACCCAGTACTTC.

In this sample, this clonotype turned up many times. The genes are TRBV6-1 and TRBJ2-2; D perhaps matches TRBD1 (6 bases). This CDR3 contains 16 residues. Trimming took 5 bases from V and 5 from J, leaving 18 bases between them. The germline gives CDR1 MNHNS, CDR2 SASEGT. The CDR3: CASSSLGQRATGELFF. The CDR3, as DNA: TGTGCCAGCAGTAGCCTTGGACAGCGAGCTACCGGGGAGCTGTTTTTT.

A remark on this clonotype: This may stem from a read error, because a much larger clone lies one nucleotide away. This rearrangement joins TRBV20-1 to TRBJ2-5, with D perhaps being TRBD1 or TRBD2 (5 bases each). CDR3 size: 14 residues. Looked up from germline, CDR1 is DFQATT and CDR2 is SNEGSKA (reference sequence). V was clipped by 5 bases and J by 5 bases, with 18 bases between them. CDR3 coding DNA: TGCAGTGCTTCACGCCCCAACTGGGGGGAGACCCAGTACTTC. Translation: CSASRPNWGETQYF.

V usage is TRBV6-2 or TRBV6-3 and J usage is TRBJ1-6; 10 nucleotides align to TRBD1. With 2 bases clipped from V and 7 bases from J, the junction kept 2 bases outside the gene matches. The germline V gene encodes CDR1 MNHEY and CDR2 SVGEGT. The CDR3 runs to 15 residues. CDR3 in DNA: TGTGCCAGCAGTTACACGGGACAGGGGAATTCACCCCTCCACTTT. This codes for CASSYTGQGNSPLHF.

A note on this clonotype: A much larger clone is a single base away; this may be a read error. The rearrangement uses TRBV6-4 and TRBJ2-5, with 7 bases that match TRBD2. The germline CDR1 and CDR2 sequences are MRHNA and SNTAGT. There are 14 residues in the CDR3. Germline trimming cut 5 bases from V and 4 bases from J; bases unmatched to any gene: 7. The CDR3 bases are TGTGCCAGCAGTTACGGGGCGGGAGTAGAGACCCAGTACTTC. Protein product: CASSYGAGVETQYF.

At least ten counts were recorded for this clonotype. The chain couples TRBV6-9 to TRBJ2-7, with 9 bases matching TRBD2. CDR1 MNHGY and CDR2 SVAAGI come from the germline V gene. The CDR3 totals 17 residues. V was pared by 3 bases and J by 3 bases, with 12 bases of the junction left unmatched. Here the CDR3 DNA reads TGTGCCAGCAGTTACCAACGACTAGCGGAAGGTAGCTACGAGCAGTACTTC. Amino acids: CASSYQRLAEGSYEQYF.

The rearrangement joins TRBV18 to TRBJ2-7; D remains ambiguous. This CDR3 is built from 12 residues. The germline V gene encodes CDR1 KGHSH and CDR2 LQKENI. Trimming cost V 3 bases and J 2 bases, with 5 bases left between them. This CDR3 is CASSPDAYEQYF. CDR3 DNA sequence: TGTGCCAGCTCACCGGACGCCTACGAGCAGTACTTC.

This clonotype was counted at least ten times. This chain joins TRBV6-1 and TRBJ2-7; either TRBD1 or TRBD2 may supply D (7 bases each). The CDR3 loop spans 15 amino acids. V was shortened by 4 bases and J by 2 bases, with 15 bases between the two germline ends. The V gene's germline CDR1 is MNHNS and CDR2 SASEGT. This chain's CDR3 is CASSVGQGGAYEQYF. CDR3 DNA: TGTGCCAGCAGTGTCGGTCAGGGGGGGGCCTACGAGCAGTACTTC.

The chain couples TRBV5-4 to TRBJ2-7; 14 bases line up with TRBD2. V shed 1 base and J 6 bases; nucleotides not matched to a gene: 9. CDR3 size: 17 residues. Germline V CDR1 and CDR2: SGHNT, YYREEE (reference sequence). Here the CDR3 reads CASSLKGLAGVALEQYF. The DNA of the CDR3 is TGTGCCAGCAGCTTGAAGGGACTAGCGGGAGTTGCACTCGAGCAGTACTTC.

This clonotype was seen ten or more times. The chain links TRBV12-5 to TRBJ1-5; D perhaps matches TRBD1 (5 bases). Per germline, CDR1 LGHNT and CDR2 FRNRAP. CDR3 size: 14 residues. Trimming cost V 6 bases and J 1 base, with 10 bases left between them. In DNA form, the CDR3 reads TGTGCTAGTGGCCAGAGGGACAGCAATCAGCCCCAGCATTTT. This gives the protein CASGQRDSNQPQHF.

The sample holds a few counts of this clonotype. The chain carries TRBV5-6 and TRBJ1-1; 7 bases agree with TRBD1. The CDR3 sequence is 14 residues long. Germline CDR1 is SGHDT and CDR2 is YYEEEE. Trimming at V came to 4 bases and at J to 6 bases, leaving 9 bases not matched to a gene. DNA of the CDR3: TGTGCCAGCAGCGATGACAGGGTGGCCCCTGAAGCTTTCTTT. This codes for CASSDDRVAPEAFF.

This clonotype has ten or more counts. This chain links TRBV10-3 with TRBJ2-4; D is unclear. Germline CDR1 reads ENHRY; CDR2 reads SYGVKD. CDR3 length: 17 residues. Trimming left V 0 bases short and J 0 bases short, with 12 bases between. The CDR3 protein is CAISESTALLAKNIQYF. CDR3 nucleotide sequence: TGTGCCATCAGTGAGTCGACGGCTCTTCTAGCCAAAAACATTCAGTACTTC.

Concerning this clonotype itself: Its ends do not fully match the called genes, so a read error is possible. The chain combines TRBV12-3 or TRBV12-4 with TRBJ1-2; 10 bases agree with TRBD1. This CDR3 is 16 amino acids long. CDR3 amino acids: CAISESAGQGTRGYTF. In nucleotides, the CDR3 is TGTGCCATCAGTGAGTCGGCGGGACAGGGGACGAGGGGCTACACCTTC.

This clonotype was detected many times. This rearrangement joins TRBV12-3 or TRBV12-4 to TRBJ1-1; the D gene is possibly TRBD1 (6 bases). Between the trimmed V and J ends, which lost 9 bases and 7 bases, there was a span of 15 bases. This CDR3 region has 12 residues. CDR3 DNA sequence: TGTGCCAGTCTCAGGGGATTTAGTGAAGCTTTCTTT. This translates into CASLRGFSEAFF.

This clonotype occurred many times. V is TRBV6-1 and J is TRBJ1-1; possible D gene TRBD1, 6 bases. The germline V gene encodes CDR1 MNHNS and CDR2 SASEGT. This CDR3 has 13 amino acids. V lost 6 bases and J lost 5, with 13 bases in between. CDR3 residues: CASRGQMDTEAFF. The CDR3 nucleotides are TGTGCCAGCAGAGGACAGATGGATACTGAAGCTTTCTTT.

This chain connects TRBV29-1 to TRBJ1-5; D gene uncertain. Germline loops: CDR1 SQVTM, CDR2 ANQGSEA. Trimming stripped 6 bases from V and 6 bases from J, with 15 bases between. The CDR3 consists of 13 residues. The CDR3 DNA sequence: TGCAGCGTCCAAGATGGTCGGAGTCAGCCCCAGCATTTT. Translating gives CSVQDGRSQPQHF.